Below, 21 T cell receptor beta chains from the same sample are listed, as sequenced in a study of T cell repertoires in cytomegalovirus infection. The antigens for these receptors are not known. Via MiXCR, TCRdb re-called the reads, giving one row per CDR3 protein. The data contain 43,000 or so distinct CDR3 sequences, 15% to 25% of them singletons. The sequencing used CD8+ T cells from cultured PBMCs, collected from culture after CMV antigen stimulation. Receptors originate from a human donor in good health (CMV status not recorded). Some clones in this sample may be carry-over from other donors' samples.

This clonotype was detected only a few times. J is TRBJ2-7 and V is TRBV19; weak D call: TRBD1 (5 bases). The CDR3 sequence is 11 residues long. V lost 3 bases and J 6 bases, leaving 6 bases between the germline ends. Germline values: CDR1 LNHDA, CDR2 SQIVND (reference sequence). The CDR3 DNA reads TGTGCCAGTAGTATGGGGCCCGAGCAGTACTTC. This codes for CASSMGPEQYF.

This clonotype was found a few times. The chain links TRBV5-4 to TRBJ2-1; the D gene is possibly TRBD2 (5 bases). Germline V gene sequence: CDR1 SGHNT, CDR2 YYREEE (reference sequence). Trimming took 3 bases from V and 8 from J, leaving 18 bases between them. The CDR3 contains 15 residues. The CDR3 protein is CASSSSSGGFYEQFF. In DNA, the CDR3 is TGTGCCAGCAGCTCGAGCAGCGGCGGGTTCTATGAGCAGTTCTTC.

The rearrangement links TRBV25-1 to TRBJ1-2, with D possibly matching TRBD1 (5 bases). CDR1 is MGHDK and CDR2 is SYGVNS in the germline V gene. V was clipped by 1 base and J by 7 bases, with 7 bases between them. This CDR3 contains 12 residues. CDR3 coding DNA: TGTGCCAGCAGTGAATTGGGGCGTGGCTACACCTTC. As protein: CASSELGRGYTF.

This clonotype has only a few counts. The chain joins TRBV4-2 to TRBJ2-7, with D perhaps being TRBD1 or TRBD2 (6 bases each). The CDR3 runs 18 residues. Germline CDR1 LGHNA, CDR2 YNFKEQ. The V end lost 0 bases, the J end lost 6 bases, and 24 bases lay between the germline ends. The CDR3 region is CASSQDQRRDGGLAEQYF. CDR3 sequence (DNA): TGTGCCAGCAGCCAAGACCAGAGACGGGACGGGGGCCTCGCCGAGCAGTACTTC.

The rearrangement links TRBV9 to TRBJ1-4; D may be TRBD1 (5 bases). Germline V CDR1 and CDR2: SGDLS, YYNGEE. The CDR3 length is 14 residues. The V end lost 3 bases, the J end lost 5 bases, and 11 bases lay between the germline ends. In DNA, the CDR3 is TGTGCCAGCAGCGCGGACACTCGCAATGAAAAACTGTTTTTT. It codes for CASSADTRNEKLFF.

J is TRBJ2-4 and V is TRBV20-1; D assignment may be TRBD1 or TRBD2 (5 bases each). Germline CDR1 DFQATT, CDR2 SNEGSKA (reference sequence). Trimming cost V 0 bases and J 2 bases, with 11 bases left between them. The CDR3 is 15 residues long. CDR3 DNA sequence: TGCAGTGCTAGAGATTTCGGGGCCTCCAAAAACATTCAGTACTTC. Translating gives CSARDFGASKNIQYF.

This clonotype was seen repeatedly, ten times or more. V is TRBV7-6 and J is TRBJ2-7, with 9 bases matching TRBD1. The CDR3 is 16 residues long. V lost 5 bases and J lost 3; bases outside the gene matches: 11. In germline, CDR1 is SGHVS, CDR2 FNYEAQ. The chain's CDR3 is CASSRASGQGNYEQYF. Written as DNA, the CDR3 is TGTGCCAGCAGCCGCGCGTCGGGACAGGGTAACTACGAGCAGTACTTC.

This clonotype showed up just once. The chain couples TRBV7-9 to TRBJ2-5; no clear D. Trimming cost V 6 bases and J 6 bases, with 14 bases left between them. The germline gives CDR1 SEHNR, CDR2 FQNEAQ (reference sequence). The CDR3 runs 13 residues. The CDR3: CASSPKRLKTQYF. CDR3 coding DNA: TGTGCCAGCAGTCCTAAGAGGTTAAAGACCCAGTACTTC. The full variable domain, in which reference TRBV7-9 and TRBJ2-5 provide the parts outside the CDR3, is DTGVSQNPRHKITKRGQNVTFRCDPISEHNRLYWYRQTLGQGPEFLTYFQNEAQLEKSRLLSDRFSAERPKGSFSTLEIQRTEQGDSAMYLCASSPKRLKTQYFGPGTRLLVL.

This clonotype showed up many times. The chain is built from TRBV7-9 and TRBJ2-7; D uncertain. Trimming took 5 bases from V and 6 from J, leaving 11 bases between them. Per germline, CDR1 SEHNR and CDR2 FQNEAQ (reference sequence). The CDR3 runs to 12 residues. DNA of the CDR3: TGTGCCAGCAGCCCATCCTGGTCCGAGCAGTACTTC. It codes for CASSPSWSEQYF.

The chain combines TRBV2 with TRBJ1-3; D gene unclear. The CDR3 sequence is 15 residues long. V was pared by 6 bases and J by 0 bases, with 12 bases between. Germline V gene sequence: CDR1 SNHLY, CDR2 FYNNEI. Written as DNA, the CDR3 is TGTGCCAGCAGGGCGGGCCCCAGCTCTGGAAACACCATATATTTT. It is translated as CASRAGPSSGNTIYF.

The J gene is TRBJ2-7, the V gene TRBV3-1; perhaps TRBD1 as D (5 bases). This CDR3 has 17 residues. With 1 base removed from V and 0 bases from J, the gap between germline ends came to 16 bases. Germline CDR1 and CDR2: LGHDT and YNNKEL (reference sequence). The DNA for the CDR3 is TGTGCCAGCAGCCAAGCCCCACAGGCCGACGGCTCCTACGAGCAGTACTTC. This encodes CASSQAPQADGSYEQYF.

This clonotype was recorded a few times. Here the CDR3 reads CASSLESRKEAFF. In DNA form, the CDR3 reads TGTGCCAGCAGCTTAGAATCCAGGAAAGAAGCTTTCTTT. The chain joins TRBV7-9 to TRBJ1-1; no reliable D call. V was cut by 1 base and J by 8 bases, with 11 bases left in between. The CDR3 consists of 13 residues. In germline, CDR1 is SEHNR, CDR2 FQNEAQ (reference sequence).

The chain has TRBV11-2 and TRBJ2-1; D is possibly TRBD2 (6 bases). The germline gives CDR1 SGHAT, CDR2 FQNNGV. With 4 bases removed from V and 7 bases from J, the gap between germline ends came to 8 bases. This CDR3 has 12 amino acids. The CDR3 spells CASSWGENEQFF. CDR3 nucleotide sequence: TGTGCCAGCAGCTGGGGGGAAAATGAGCAGTTCTTC.

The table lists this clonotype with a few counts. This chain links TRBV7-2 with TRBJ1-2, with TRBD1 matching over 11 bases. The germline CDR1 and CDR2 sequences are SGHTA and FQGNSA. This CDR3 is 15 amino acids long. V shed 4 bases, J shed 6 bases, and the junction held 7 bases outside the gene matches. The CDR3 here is CASSSRTGGIDGYTF. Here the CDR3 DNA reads TGTGCCAGCAGCTCCCGGACAGGGGGCATCGATGGCTACACCTTC.

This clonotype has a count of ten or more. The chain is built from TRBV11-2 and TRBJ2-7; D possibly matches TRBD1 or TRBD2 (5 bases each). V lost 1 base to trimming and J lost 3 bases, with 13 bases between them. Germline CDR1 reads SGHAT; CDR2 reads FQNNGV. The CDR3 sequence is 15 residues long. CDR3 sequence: CASSLGTRGFYEQYF. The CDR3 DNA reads TGTGCCAGCAGCTTAGGGACGAGGGGCTTCTACGAGCAGTACTTC.

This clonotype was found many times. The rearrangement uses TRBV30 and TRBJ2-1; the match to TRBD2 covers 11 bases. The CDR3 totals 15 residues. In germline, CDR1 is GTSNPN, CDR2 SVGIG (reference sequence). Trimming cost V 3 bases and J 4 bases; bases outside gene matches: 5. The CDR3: CAWRTSGGHYNEQFF. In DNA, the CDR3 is TGTGCCTGGAGAACTAGCGGGGGCCATTACAATGAGCAGTTCTTC.

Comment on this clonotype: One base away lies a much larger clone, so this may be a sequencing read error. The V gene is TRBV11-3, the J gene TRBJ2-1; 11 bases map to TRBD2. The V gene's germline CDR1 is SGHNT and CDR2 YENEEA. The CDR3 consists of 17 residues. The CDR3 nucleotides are TGTGCCAGCAGCACAACTCTAGCGGGAGGATCCTGCAATGAGCAGTTCTTC. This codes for CASSTTLAGGSCNEQFF.

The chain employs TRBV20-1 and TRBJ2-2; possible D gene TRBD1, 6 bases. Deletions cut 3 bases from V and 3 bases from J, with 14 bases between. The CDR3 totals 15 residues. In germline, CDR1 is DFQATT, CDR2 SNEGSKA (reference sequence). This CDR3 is CSARQQGLDTGELFF. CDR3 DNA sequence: TGCAGTGCTAGGCAACAGGGCTTGGACACCGGGGAGCTGTTTTTT.

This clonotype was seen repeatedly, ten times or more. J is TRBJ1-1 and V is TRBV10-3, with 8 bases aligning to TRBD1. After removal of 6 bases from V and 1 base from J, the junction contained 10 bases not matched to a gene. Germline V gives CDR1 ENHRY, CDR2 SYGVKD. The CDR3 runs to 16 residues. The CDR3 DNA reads TGTGCCATCAGGAACCCCCAGGGGGCTACGAACACTGAAGCTTTCTTT. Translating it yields CAIRNPQGATNTEAFF.

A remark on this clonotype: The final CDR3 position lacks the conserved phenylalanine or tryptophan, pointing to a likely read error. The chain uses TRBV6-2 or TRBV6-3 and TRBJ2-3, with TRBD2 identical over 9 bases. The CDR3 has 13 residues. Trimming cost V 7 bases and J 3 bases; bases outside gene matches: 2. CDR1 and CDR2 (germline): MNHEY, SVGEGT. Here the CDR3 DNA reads TGTGCCAGCATAGCGGGAGCAACAGATACGCAGTATCTT. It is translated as CASIAGATDTQYL.

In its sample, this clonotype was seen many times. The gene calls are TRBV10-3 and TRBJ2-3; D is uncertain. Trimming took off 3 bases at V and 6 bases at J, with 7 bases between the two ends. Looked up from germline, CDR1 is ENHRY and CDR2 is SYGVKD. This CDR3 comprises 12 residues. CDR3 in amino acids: CAISDPSDTQYF. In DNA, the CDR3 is TGTGCCATCAGTGATCCTTCGGATACGCAGTATTTT.